This T cell receptor (beta chain) was captured in a study of blood T cell repertoires in COVID-19. Study in general: Researchers got acute and convalescent COVID-19 samples from the United States, Italy and Spain. PBMCs, B-cell-depleted T cells, or T cells provided the cDNA or gDNA that made up the material.

With V trimmed by 4 bases and J by 0 bases, 1 base remained unmatched. The CDR3 extends over 15 amino acids. Germline values: CDR1 SEHNR, CDR2 FQNEAQ (reference sequence). How the authors handled the data: Estimated nucleated cell counts came from reference gene primer amplification. Profiled with immunoSEQ multiplex PCR; TCRdb holds only in-frame clones, not every one. Clone size and the V and J calls come from that table; the DNA yielded D and trimming. The repertoire holds roughly 220,000 clones, with 80% to 90% as singletons. The chain couples TRBV7-9 to TRBJ2-7; 12 bases agree with TRBD2. The specimen sequenced was peripheral blood. The source is a man aged 25-45 years with active or convalescent COVID-19. The CDR3, as DNA: TGTGCCAGCAGCTCTAGCGGGGGGGACTCCTACGAGCAGTACTTC. It specifies CASSSSGGDSYEQYF.